This record concerns one T cell receptor (beta chain) sequence. This receptor's antigen is unknown. No base qualities exist here, and no much larger clone lies one base off it. The immunoSEQ Assay, a bias-controlled multiplex PCR, was used to amplify TCRbeta CDR3 regions from genomic DNA. Per the authors' processing: The number of nucleated cells in each sample was estimated by amplification of reference gene primers within the assay. To quantify the absolute abundance of each unique TCRbeta CDR3 rearrangement, sequence reads were collapsed and filtered. Productive Simpson clonality was computed per sample as the square root of Simpson's diversity index over productive rearrangements. In its TCRdb copy, this immuneACCESS table keeps in-frame sequences only and misses some clones. Where compared with another copy, unresolved V genes explain less than half of these, and the others have no known cause. That table furnishes V, J and clone size, whereas the DNA furnished D and trimming. The sample table records roughly 190,000 clones; 70% to 85% of these occur just once. Approximately 3% of the sample lies in the top ten.

These data originate in a study of blood T cell repertoires in COVID-19 (dated by TCRdb to the early 2020s). Background on the whole study: Collaborator samples came from the United States, Italy and Spain and covered acute and convalescent phases of COVID-19. The material from the prospective study consisted of cDNA or gDNA derived from T cells, B-cell-depleted T cells, or PBMCs. Subjects who had been exposed to COVID-19, were actively infected with it, or had recovered from it provided the deeply sampled blood TCRbeta repertoires that made up the dataset. The repertoires were released in a freely available public database meant as a resource for research on the immune response to SARS-CoV-2. Samples came from the ongoing ImmuneRACE study (first 160 participants) plus 1,254 subjects from 6 global collaborators. A de-identified subject ID, COVID-19 status, age in years and sex were almost always included in the sample metadata. Where HLA class I and class II types were available, the types were taken from metadata supplied by the sample provider, not from assay-based typing.

The CDR3 numbers 17 residues from cysteine through phenylalanine. This entry keeps only the CDR3 DNA: 51 bases, framed from base 1. V loses 3 bases, J loses 2 bases, and the germline ends lie 17 bases apart. The germline V gene encodes CDR1 MNHEY and CDR2 SMNVEV (reference sequence). Participants in the prospective study were enrolled through a virtual design, were aged roughly 18 to 100 years, and lived in some 24 United States geographic areas. To assign participants to cohorts, the prospective study relied on clinical history that participants themselves reported in a screening survey and a study questionnaire. Recovered participants in ImmuneRACE Cohort 3 were defined as having two consecutive negative NP/OP PCR tests, clearance from a healthcare professional, or resolution of symptoms. Each participant in the prospective study had whole blood, serum and a nasopharyngeal or oropharyngeal swab collected by mobile phlebotomists. Participants in the prospective study had the option to provide additional blood draws and questionnaires over an approximately 2-month period. Prospective study blood samples were shipped either frozen or at room temperature before DNA extraction.

Overall study outcomes, separate from this receptor: How much clinical and demographic metadata was included differed by source and by participant, and the metadata was provided uncurated.

Sequencing was carried out using PBMCs or T cells enriched from blood (not recorded which). The sequence was obtained from a woman aged 25 to 45 who had recovered from COVID-19. The rearranged chain carries TRBV27 and TRBJ1-5; the D gene is perhaps TRBD1, from 6 matching bases. The sequenced DNA: TGTGCCAGCAGTTTCGGGGGGCCCTCCTCGGGCAATCAGCCCCAGCATTTT. Translation gives CASSFGGPSSGNQPQHF.